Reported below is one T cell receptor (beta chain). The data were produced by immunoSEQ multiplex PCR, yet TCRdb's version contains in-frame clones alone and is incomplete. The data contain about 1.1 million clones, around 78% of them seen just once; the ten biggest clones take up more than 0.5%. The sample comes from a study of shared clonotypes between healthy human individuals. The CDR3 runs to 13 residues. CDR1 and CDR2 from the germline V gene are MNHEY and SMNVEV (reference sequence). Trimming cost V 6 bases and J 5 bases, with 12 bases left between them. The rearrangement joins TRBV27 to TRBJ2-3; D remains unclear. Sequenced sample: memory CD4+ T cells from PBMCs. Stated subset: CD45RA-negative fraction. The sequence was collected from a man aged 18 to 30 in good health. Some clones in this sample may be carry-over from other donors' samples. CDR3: CASSTWPQDTQYF. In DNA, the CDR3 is TGTGCCAGCAGCACCTGGCCCCAAGATACGCAGTATTTT.